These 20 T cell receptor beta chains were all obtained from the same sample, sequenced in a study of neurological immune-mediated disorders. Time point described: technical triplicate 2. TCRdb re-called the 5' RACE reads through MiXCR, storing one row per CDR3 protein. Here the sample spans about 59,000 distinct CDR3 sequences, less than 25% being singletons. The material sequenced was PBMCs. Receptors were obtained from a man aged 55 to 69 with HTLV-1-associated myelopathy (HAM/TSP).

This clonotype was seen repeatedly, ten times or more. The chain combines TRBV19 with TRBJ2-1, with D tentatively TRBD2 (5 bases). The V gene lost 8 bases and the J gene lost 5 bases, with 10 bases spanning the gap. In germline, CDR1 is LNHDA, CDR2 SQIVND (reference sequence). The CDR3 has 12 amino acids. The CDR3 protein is CASEGRNNEQFF. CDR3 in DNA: TGTGCCAGTGAGGGCCGAAACAATGAGCAGTTCTTC.

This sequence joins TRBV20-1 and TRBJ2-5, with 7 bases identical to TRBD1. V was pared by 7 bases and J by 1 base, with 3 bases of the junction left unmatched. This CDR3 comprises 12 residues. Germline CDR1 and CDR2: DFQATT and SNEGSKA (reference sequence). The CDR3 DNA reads TGCAGTGGTTACAGGGGCCAAGAGACCCAGTACTTC. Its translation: CSGYRGQETQYF.

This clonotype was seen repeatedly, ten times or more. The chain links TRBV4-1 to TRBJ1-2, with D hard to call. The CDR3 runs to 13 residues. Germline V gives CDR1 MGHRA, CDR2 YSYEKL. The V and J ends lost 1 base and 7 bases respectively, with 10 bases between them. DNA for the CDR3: TGCGCCAGCAGCCAAGCCCCACCCTCTGGCTACACCTTC. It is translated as CASSQAPPSGYTF.

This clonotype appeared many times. The DNA for the CDR3 is TGCAGTGCTAGCGGGCGGGAGGGACCCGGGAATACGCAGTATTTT. Translation: CSASGREGPGNTQYF. This rearrangement joins TRBV20-1 to TRBJ2-3; 9 nucleotides match TRBD2. CDR3 length: 15 amino acids. Germline V gene sequence: CDR1 DFQATT, CDR2 SNEGSKA (reference sequence). Germline trimming cut 3 bases from V and 7 bases from J; bases unmatched to any gene: 11.

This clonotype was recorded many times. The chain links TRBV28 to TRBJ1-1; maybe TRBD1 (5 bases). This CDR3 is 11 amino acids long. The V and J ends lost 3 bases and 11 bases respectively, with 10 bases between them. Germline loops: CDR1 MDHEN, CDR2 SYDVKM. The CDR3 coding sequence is TGTGCCAGCAGTTTGGACACTGGGGCTTTCTTT. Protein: CASSLDTGAFF.

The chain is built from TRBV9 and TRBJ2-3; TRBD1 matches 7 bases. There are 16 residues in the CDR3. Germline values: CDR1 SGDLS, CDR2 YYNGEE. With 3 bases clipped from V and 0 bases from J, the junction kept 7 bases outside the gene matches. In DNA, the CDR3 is TGTGCCAGCAGCGCCCGGGCACAGGGGAGCACAGATACGCAGTATTTT. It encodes CASSARAQGSTDTQYF.

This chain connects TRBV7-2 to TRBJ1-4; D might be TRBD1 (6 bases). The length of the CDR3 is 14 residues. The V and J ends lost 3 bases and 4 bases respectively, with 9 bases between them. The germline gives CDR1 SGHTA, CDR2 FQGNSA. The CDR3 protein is CASSFGGHNEKLFF. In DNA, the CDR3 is TGTGCCAGCAGCTTTGGGGGGCATAATGAAAAACTGTTTTTT.

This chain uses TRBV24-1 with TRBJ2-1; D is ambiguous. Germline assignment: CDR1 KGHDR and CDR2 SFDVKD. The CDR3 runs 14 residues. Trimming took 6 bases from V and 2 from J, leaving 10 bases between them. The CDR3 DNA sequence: TGTGCCACCAGTCCGAGACATCCCTACAATGAGCAGTTCTTC. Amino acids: CATSPRHPYNEQFF.

The CDR3 DNA sequence: TGTGCCAGTACTCCACTAGCGGGAATCGACAATGAGCAGTTCTTC. Residues: CASTPLAGIDNEQFF. V usage is TRBV19 and J usage is TRBJ2-1, with 10 positions matching TRBD2. The CDR3 covers 15 residues. Per germline, CDR1 LNHDA and CDR2 SQIVND (reference sequence). The ends lost 7 bases at V and 5 bases at J; junction bases unmatched: 8. The full variable domain, with the rest looked up from reference TRBV19 and TRBJ2-1, is DGGITQSPKYLFRKEGQNVTLSCEQNLNHDAMYWYRQDPGQGLRLIYYSQIVNDFQKGDIAEGYSVSREKKESFPLTVTSAQKNPTAFYLCASTPLAGIDNEQFFGPGTRLTVL.

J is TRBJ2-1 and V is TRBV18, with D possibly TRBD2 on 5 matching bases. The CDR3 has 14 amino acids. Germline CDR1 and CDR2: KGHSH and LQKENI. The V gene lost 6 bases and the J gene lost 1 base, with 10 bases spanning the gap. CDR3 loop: CASSPDLSYNEQFF. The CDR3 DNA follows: TGTGCCAGCTCGCCGGACTTGTCCTACAATGAGCAGTTCTTC.

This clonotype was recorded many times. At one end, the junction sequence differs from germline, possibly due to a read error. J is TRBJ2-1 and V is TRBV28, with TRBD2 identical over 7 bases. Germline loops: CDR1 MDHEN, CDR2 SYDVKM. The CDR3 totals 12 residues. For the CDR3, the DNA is TGTGCCAGCAGCAGCTGGGAGGGCGGGAGCGTCTTC. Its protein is CASSSWEGGSVF. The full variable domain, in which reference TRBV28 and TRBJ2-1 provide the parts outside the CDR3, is DVKVTQSSRYLVKRTGEKVFLECVQDMDHENMFWYRQDPGLGLRLIYFSYDVKMKEKGDIPEGYSVSREKKERFSLILESASTNQTSMYLCASSSWEGGSVFGPGTRLTVL.

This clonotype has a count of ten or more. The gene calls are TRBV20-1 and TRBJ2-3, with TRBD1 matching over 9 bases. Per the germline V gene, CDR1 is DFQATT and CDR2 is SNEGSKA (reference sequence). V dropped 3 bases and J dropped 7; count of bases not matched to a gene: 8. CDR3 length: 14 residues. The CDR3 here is CSASRDRVGNTQYF. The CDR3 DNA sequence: TGCAGTGCTAGCCGGGACAGGGTAGGAAATACGCAGTATTTT.

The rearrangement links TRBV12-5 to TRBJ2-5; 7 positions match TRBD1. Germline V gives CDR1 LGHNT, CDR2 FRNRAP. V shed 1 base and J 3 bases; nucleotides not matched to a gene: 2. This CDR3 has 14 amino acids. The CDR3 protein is CASGLGQGEETQYF. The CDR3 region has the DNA TGTGCTAGTGGTTTGGGACAGGGCGAAGAGACCCAGTACTTC.

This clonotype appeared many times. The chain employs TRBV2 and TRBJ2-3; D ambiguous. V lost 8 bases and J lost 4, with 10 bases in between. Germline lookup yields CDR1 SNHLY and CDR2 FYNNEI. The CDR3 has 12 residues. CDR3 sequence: CASSDIPDTQYF. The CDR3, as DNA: TGTGCCAGCTCGGATATCCCAGATACGCAGTATTTT.

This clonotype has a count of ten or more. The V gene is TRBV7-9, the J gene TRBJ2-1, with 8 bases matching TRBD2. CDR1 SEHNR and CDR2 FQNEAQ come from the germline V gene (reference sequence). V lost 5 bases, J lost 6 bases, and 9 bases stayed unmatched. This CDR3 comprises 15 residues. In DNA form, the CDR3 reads TGTGCCAGCAGCCAAGACGGACTAGCCACCAATGAGCAGTTCTTC. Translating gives CASSQDGLATNEQFF.

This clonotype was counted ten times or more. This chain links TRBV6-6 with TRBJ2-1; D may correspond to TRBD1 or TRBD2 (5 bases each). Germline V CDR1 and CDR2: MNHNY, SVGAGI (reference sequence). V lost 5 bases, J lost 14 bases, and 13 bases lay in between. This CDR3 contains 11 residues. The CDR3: CASSTRGVKFF. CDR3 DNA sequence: TGTGCCAGCAGTACAAGGGGAGTGAAGTTCTTC.

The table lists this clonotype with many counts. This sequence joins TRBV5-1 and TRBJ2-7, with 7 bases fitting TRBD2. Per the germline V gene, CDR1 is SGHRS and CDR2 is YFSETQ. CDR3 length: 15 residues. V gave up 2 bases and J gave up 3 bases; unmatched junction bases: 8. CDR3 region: CASSFEGLRNYEQYF. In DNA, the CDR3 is TGCGCCAGCAGCTTCGAGGGACTAAGAAACTACGAGCAGTACTTC. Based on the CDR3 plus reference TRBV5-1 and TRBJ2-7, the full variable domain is KAGVTQTPRYLIKTRGQQVTLSCSPISGHRSVSWYQQTPGQGLQFLFEYFSETQRNKGNFPGRFSGRQFSNSRSEMNVSTLELGDSALYLCASSFEGLRNYEQYFGPGTRLTVT.

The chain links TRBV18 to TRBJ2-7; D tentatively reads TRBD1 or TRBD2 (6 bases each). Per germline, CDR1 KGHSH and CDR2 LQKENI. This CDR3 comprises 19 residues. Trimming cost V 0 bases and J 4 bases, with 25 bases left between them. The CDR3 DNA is TGTGCCAGCTCACCACCTTTGGGGGGCGAAGCTAGCGCCTATTACGAGCAGTACTTC. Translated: CASSPPLGGEASAYYEQYF.

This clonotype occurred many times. CDR3 region: CASSYFRGGTSGMPQETQYF. CDR3 nucleotides: TGTGCCAGCAGTTATTTCAGGGGCGGGACTAGCGGGATGCCTCAAGAGACCCAGTACTTC. The chain couples TRBV28 to TRBJ2-5; TRBD2 agrees at 13 bases. Germline assignment: CDR1 MDHEN and CDR2 SYDVKM. The CDR3 length is 20 residues. With 4 bases clipped from V and 2 bases from J, the junction kept 16 bases outside the gene matches.

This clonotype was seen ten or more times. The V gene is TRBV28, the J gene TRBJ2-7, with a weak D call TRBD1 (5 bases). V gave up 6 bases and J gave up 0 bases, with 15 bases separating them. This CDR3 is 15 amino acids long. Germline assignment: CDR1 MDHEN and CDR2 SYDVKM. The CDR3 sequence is CASSRRTWDSYEQYF. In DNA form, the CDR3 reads TGTGCCAGCAGCCGACGGACATGGGACTCCTACGAGCAGTACTTC.